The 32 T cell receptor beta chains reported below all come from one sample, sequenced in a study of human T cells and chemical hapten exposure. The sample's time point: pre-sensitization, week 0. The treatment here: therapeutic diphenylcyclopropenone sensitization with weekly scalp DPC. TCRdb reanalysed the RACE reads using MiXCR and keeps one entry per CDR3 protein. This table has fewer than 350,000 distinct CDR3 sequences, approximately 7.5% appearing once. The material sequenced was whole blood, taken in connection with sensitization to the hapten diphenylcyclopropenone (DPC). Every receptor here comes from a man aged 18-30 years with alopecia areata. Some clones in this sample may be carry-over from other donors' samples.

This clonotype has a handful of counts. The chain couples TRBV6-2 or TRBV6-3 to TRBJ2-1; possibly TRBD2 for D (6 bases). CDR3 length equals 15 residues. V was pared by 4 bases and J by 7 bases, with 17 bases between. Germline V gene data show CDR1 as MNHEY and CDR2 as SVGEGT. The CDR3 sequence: CASSSVGGFVNEQFF. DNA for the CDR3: TGTGCCAGCAGTTCGGTGGGGGGTTTTGTGAATGAGCAGTTCTTC.

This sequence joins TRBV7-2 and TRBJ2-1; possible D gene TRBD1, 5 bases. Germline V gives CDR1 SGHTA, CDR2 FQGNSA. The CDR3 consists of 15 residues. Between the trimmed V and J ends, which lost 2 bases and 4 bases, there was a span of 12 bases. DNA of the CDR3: TGTGCCAGCAGCTTATTGGGGCAGAAATACAATGAGCAGTTCTTC. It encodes CASSLLGQKYNEQFF. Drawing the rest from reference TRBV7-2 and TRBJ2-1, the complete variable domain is GAGVSQSPSNKVTEKGKDVELRCDPISGHTALYWYRQSLGQGLEFLIYFQGNSAPDKSGLPSDRFSAERTGGSVSTLTIQRTQQEDSAVYLCASSLLGQKYNEQFFGPGTRLTVL.

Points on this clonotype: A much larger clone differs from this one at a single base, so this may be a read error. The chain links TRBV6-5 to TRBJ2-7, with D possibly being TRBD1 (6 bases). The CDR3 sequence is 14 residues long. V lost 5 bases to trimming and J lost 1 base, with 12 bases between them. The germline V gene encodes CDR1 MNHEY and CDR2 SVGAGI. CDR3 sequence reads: CASSHRDKSYEQYF. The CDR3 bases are TGTGCCAGCAGTCACCGGGACAAGTCCTACGAGCAGTACTTC.

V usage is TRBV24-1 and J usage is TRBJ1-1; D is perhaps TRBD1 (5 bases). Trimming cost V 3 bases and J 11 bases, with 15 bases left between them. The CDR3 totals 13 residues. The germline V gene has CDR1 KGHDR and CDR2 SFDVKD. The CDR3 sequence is CATSDTGSLAAFF. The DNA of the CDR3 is TGTGCCACCAGTGATACAGGTTCCCTTGCGGCTTTCTTT.

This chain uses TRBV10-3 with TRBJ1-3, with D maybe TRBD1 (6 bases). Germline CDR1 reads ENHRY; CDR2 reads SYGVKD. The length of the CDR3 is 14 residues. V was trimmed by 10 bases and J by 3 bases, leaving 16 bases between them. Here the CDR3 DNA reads TGTGCCACCACCCCCCGGGACAATGGAAACACCATATATTTT. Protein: CATTPRDNGNTIYF.

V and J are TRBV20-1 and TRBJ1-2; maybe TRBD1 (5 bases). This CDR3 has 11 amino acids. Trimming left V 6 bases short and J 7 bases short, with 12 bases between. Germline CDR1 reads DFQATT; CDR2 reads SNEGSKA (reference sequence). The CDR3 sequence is CSATWGTGYTF. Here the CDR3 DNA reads TGCAGTGCAACTTGGGGGACTGGCTACACCTTC.

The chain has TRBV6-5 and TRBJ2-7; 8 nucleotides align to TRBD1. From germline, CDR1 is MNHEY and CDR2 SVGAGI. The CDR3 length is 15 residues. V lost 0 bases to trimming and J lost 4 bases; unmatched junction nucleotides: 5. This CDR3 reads CASSYSSRGLYEQYF. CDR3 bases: TGTGCCAGCAGTTACTCGAGCAGGGGGCTGTACGAGCAGTACTTC.

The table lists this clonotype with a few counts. This CDR3 is CASSLAPRQTIAKNIQYF. CDR3 in DNA: TGTGCCAGCAGCTTAGCTCCGAGACAGACAATAGCCAAAAACATTCAGTACTTC. The V and J genes are TRBV7-9 and TRBJ2-4; tentative D call: TRBD1 (5 bases). The CDR3 sequence is 18 residues long. CDR1 is SEHNR and CDR2 is FQNEAQ in the germline V gene (reference sequence). Trimming took off 0 bases at V and 0 bases at J, with 15 bases between the two ends.

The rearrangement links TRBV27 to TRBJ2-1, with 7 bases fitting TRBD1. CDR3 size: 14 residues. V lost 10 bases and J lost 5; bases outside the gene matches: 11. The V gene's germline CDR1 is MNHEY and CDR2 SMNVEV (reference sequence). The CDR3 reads CATRPPGQNNEQFF. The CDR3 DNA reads TGTGCCACTCGCCCCCCGGGACAGAACAATGAGCAGTTCTTC.

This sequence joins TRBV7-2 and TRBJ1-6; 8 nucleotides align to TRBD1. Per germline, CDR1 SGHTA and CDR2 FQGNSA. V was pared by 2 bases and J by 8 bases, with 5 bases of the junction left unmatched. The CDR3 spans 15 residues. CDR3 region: CASSLPRQGHSPLHF. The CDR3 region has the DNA TGTGCCAGCAGCTTACCGAGACAGGGGCATTCACCCCTCCACTTT.

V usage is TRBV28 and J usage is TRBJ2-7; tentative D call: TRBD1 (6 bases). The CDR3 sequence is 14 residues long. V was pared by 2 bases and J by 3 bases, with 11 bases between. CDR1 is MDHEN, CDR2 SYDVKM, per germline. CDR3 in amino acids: CASSLGQGNYEQYF. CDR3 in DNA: TGTGCCAGCAGTTTAGGGCAGGGGAACTACGAGCAGTACTTC.

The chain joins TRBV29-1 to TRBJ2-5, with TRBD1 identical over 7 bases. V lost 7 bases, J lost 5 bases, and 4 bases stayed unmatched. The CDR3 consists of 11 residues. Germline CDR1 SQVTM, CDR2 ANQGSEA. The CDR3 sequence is CSGGGEETQYF. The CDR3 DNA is TGCAGCGGAGGGGGCGAGGAGACCCAGTACTTC.

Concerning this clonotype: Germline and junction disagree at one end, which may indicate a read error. This chain's CDR3 is CASSYSLGPADF. In DNA, the CDR3 is TGTGCCAGCAGTTACTCACTCGGTCCTGCGGACTTC. V is TRBV6-2 or TRBV6-3 and J is TRBJ2-5; D uncertain. CDR1 is MNHEY, CDR2 SVGEGT, per germline. The CDR3 is 12 residues long.

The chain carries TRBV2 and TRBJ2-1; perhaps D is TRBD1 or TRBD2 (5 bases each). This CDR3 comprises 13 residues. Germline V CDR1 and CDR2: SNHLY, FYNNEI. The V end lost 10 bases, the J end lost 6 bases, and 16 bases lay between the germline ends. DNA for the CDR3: TGTGCCATCAAAACGGGACCGATCAATGAGCAGTTCTTC. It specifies CAIKTGPINEQFF.

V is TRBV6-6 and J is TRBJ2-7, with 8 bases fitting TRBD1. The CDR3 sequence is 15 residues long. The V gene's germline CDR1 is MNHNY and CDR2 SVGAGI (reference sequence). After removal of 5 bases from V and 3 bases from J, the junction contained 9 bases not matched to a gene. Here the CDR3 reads CASSESTGAIYEQYF. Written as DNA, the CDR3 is TGTGCCAGCAGTGAGTCGACAGGGGCGATCTACGAGCAGTACTTC.

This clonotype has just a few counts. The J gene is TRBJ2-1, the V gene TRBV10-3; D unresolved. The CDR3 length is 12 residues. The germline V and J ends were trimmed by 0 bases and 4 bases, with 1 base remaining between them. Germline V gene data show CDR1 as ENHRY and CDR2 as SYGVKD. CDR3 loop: CAISESYNEQFF. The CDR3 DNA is TGTGCCATCAGTGAGTCTTACAATGAGCAGTTCTTC.

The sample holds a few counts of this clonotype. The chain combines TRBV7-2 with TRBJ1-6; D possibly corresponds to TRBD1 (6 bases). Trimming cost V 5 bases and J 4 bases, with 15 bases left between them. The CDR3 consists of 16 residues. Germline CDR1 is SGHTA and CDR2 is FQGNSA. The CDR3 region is CASSPTPDSYNSPLHF. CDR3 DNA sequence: TGTGCCAGCAGCCCAACCCCGGACAGTTATAATTCACCCCTCCACTTT.

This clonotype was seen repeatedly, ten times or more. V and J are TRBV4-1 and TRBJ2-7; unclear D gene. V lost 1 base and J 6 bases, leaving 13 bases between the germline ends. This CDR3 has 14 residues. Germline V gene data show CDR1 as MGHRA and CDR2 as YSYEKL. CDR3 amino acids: CASSQASVLGEQYF. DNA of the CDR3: TGCGCCAGCAGCCAAGCCTCAGTCTTGGGCGAGCAGTACTTC.

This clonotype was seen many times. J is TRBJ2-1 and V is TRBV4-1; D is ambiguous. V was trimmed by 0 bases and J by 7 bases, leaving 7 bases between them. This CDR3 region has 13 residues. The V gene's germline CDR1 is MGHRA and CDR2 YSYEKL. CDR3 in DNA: TGCGCCAGCAGCCAAGAGGGATGGAATGAGCAGTTCTTC. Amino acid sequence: CASSQEGWNEQFF.

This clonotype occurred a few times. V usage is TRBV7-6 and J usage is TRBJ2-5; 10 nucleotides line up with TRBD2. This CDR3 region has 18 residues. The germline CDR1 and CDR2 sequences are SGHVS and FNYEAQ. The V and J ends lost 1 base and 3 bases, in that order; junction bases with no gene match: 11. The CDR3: CASSLDPRLAGLEETQYF. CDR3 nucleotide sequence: TGTGCCAGCAGCTTAGACCCGCGACTAGCGGGCCTCGAAGAGACCCAGTACTTC.

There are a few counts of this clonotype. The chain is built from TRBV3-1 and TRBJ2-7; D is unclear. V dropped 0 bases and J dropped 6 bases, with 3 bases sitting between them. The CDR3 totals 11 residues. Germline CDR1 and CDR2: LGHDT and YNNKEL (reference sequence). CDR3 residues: CASSQESEQYF. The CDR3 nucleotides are TGTGCCAGCAGCCAAGAATCCGAGCAGTACTTC.

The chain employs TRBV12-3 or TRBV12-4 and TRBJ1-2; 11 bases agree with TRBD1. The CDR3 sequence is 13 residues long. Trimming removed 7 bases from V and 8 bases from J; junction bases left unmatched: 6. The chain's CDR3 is CASTLDRGLGYTF. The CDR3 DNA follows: TGTGCCAGCACTCTGGACAGGGGGCTGGGCTACACCTTC.

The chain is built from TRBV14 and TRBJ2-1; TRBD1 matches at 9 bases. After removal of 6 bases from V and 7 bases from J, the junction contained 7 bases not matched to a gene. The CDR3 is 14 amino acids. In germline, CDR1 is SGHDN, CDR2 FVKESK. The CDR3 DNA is TGTGCCAGCAGACGACCAGGGACAGGGAATGAGCAGTTCTTC. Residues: CASRRPGTGNEQFF.

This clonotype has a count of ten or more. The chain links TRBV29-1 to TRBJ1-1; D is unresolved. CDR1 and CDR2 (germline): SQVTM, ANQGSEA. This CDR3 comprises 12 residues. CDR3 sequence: CTGREENTEAFF. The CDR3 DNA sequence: TGCACCGGTAGGGAGGAGAACACTGAAGCTTTCTTT.

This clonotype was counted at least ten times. The CDR3 loop is CASSYTGLPQEQFF. DNA of the CDR3: TGTGCCAGCAGTTACACGGGGCTCCCTCAAGAGCAGTTCTTC. The rearrangement uses TRBV6-5 and TRBJ2-1; either TRBD1 or TRBD2 may fit D (5 bases each). This CDR3 spans 14 amino acids. The germline V and J ends were trimmed by 2 bases and 10 bases, with 15 bases remaining between them. In germline, CDR1 is MNHEY, CDR2 SVGAGI.

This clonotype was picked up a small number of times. This CDR3 reads CASSYEPQPQHF. CDR3 sequence (DNA): TGTGCCAGCAGTTACGAGCCTCAGCCCCAGCATTTT. The V and J genes are TRBV6-6 and TRBJ1-5; the D is unclear. This CDR3 contains 12 residues. Germline V lookup: CDR1 MNHNY, CDR2 SVGAGI (reference sequence). Trimming removed 2 bases from V and 6 bases from J, with 5 bases in between.

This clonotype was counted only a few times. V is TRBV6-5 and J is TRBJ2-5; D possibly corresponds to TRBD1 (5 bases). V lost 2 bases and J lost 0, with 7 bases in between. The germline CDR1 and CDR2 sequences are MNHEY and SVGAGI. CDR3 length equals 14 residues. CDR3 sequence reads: CASSYDSNQETQYF. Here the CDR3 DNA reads TGTGCCAGCAGTTACGACAGTAACCAAGAGACCCAGTACTTC.

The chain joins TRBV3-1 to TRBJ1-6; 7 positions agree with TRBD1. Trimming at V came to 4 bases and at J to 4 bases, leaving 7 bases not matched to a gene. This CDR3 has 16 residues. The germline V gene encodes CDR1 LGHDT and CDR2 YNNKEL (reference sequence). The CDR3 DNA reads TGTGCCAGCAGCCCCGGGGACAGAGGTTATAATTCACCCCTCCACTTT. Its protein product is CASSPGDRGYNSPLHF.

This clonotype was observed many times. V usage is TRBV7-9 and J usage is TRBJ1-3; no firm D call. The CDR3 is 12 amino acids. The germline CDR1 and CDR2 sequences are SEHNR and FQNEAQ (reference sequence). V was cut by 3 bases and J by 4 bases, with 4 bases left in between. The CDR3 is CASSLKGNTIYF. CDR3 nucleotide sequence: TGTGCCAGCAGCTTGAAGGGAAACACCATATATTTT.

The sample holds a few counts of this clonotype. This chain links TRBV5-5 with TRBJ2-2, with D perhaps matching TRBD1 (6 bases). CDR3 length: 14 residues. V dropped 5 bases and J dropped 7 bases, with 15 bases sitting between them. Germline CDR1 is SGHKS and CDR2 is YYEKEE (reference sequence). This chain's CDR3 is CASSHNRAVGELFF. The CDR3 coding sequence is TGTGCCAGCAGTCACAACAGGGCTGTCGGGGAGCTGTTTTTT.

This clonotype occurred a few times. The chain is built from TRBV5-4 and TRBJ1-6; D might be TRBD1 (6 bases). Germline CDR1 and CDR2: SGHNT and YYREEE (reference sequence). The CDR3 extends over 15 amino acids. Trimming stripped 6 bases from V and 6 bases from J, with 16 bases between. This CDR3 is CASNEKRGINSPLHF. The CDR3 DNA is TGTGCCAGCAACGAGAAGAGGGGGATTAATTCACCCCTCCACTTT.

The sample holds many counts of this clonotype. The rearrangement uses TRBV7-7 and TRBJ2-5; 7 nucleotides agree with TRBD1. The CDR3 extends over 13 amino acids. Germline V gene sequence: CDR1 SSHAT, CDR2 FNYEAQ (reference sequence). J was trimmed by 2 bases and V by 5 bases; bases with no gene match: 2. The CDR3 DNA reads TGTGCCAGCAGCCGGGGACAGCAAGAGACCCAGTACTTC. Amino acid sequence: CASSRGQQETQYF.